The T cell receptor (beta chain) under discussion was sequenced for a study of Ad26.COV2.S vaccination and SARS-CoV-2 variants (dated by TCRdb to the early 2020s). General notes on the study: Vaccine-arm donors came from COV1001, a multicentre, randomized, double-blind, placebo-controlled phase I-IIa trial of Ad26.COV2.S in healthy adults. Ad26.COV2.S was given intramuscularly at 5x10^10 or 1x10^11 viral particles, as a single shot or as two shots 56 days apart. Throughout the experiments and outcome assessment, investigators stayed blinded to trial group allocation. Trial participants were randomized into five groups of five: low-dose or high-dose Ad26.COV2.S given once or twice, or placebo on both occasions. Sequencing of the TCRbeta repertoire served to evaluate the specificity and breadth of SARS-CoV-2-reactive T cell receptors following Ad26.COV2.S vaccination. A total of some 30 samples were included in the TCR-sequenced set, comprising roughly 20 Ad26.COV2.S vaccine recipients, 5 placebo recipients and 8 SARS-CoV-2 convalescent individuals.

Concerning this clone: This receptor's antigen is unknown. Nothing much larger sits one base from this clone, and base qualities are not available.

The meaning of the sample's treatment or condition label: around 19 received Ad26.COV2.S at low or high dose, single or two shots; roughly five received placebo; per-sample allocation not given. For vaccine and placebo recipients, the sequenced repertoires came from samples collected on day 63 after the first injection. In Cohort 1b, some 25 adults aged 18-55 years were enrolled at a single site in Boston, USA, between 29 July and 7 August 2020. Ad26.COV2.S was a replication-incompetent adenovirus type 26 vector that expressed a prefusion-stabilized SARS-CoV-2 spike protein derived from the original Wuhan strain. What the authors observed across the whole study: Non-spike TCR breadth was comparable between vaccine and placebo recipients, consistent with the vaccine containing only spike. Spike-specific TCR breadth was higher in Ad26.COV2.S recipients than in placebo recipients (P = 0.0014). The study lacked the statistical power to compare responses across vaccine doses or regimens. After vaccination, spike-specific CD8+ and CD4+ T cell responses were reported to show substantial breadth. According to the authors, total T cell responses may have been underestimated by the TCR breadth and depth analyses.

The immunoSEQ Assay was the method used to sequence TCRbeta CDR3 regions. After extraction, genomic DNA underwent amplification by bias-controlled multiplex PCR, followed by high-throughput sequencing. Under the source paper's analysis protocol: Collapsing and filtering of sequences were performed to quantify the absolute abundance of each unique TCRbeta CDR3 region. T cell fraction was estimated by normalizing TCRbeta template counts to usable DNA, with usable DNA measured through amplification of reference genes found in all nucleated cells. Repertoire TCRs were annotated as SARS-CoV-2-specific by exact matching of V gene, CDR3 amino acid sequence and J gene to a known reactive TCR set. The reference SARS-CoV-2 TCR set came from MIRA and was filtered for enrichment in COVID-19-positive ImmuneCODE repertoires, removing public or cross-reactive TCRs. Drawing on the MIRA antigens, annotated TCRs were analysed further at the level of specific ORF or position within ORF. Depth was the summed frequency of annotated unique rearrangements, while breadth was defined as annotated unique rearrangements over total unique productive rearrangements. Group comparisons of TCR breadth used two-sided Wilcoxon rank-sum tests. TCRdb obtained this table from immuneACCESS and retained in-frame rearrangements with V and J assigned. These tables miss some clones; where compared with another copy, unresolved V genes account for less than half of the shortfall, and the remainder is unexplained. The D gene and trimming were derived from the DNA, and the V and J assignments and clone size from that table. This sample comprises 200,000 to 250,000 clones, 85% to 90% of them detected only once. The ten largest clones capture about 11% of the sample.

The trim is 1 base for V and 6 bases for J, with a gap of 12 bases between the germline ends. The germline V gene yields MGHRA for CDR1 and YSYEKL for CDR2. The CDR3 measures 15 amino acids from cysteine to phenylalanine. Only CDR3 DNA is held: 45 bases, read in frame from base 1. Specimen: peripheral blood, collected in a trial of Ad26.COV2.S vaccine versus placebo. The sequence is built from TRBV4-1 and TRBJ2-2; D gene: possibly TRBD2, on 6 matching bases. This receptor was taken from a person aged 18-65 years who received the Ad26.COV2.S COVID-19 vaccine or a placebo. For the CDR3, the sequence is CASSQAGVWPGELFF. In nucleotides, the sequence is TGCGCCAGCAGCCAAGCGGGAGTTTGGCCCGGGGAGCTGTTTTTT.